The 23 T cell receptor delta chains given below trace back to one sample, sequenced in a study of γδ T cells in repeated Plasmodium falciparum infection. TCRdb re-called the multiplex PCR reads with CATT. The sample consists of roughly 93,000 delta-chain clones, 0.75% to 1% of them appearing once. Bulk repertoires came from Vgamma9/Vdelta2+ or Vdelta2-negative gammadelta T cells flow-sorted from PBMC. Sequences were obtained from gamma-delta T cells from blood. These receptors were obtained from a pool of human donors (malaria-infected and uninfected, not separated).

This clone was observed a handful of times. The amino acid sequence in TCRdb belongs to a much larger clone and departs from this DNA's translation at residue 14, likely a sequencing read error; the sequence shown is translated from the DNA. J is TRDJ1 and V is TRDV1; D might be TRDD3 (5 bases). Germline assignment: CDR1 TSWWSYY and CDR2 QGS. This CDR3 region has 15 residues. The CDR3 DNA is TGTGCTCTTGGGGTCTTGGGGTACCTGTGGGGACAACTCACCTTT. This codes for CALGVLGYLWGQLTF.

Turning to this clone: Only one base separates this from a far larger clonotype, so it likely reflects a read error. At the DNA level, this CDR3 is encoded by other sequences in the same sample as well. This chain uses TRDV2 with TRDJ1, with 8 positions matching TRDD3. The J gene, absent from TCRdb, was called here by matching the DNA to germline. CDR1 and CDR2 (germline): GEAIGNYY, EKD. This CDR3 has 16 amino acids. CDR3: CACDSVLGGGTDKLIF. In DNA, the CDR3 is TGTGCATGTGACTCCGTACTGGGGGGAGGAACCGATAAACTCATCTTT.

This clone was seen only a few times. TCRdb's entry gives the protein of a much larger clone, which mismatches this DNA's translation at residue 24, likely from a read error; the protein reported here is translated from the DNA. The gene calls are TRDV2 and TRDJ3, with a weak D call TRDD3 (6 bases). TCRdb is silent on the J gene; assignment here came from matching the DNA to germline. Germline V gene data show CDR1 as GEAIGNYY and CDR2 as EKD. CDR3 size: 35 residues. V lost 3 bases, J lost 0 bases, and 65 bases lay in between. CDR3 sequence: CACDPPRLCHGKEYTLARILGIQPISSWDTRQMFF. The CDR3 nucleotides read TGTGCCTGTGACCCCCCGCGGTTGTGCCACGGCAAAGAATACACCTTGGCCAGGATTCTGGGGATTCAACCCATTAGCTCCTGGGACACCCGACAGATGTTTTTC.

This clone was picked up many times. The rearrangement uses TRDV1 and TRDJ1, with D perhaps TRDD2 (5 bases). Trimming pared 2 bases from V and 8 bases from J, leaving 36 bases between. Germline CDR1 TSWWSYY, CDR2 QGS. CDR3 length equals 21 residues. The CDR3, as DNA: TGTGCTCTTGGGGAAGAGTTGTCAGGTTACCTACGTGAAGTCTGGAGGCTGAAACTCATCTTT. Its protein is CALGEELSGYLREVWRLKLIF.

This clone came up many times. TCRdb's protein for this DNA is that of a much larger clone and differs from the translation at residue 8, likely a read error; the protein shown is the DNA translation. The chain employs TRDV2 and TRDJ1; TRDD3 agrees at 8 bases. This CDR3 spans 16 amino acids. From germline, CDR1 is GEAIGNYY and CDR2 EKD. V shed 4 bases, J shed 1 base, and the junction held 10 bases outside the gene matches. The CDR3 DNA reads as TGTGCCTGTGATCGACTGGGGGGTACTCGCACCGATAAACTCATCTTT. Its translation: CACDRLGGTRTDKLIF.

This clone occurred a few times. A far larger clone is only one base removed, so a read error is likely. Other DNA sequences from this sample encode an identical CDR3 as well. The genes are TRAV29/DV5 and TRDJ1; D is unclear. Germline V gene lookup returns CDR1 NSMFDY and CDR2 ISSIKDK. The CDR3 is 16 residues long. CDR3 sequence (DNA): TGTGCAGCAAGCCAAATTGCGCACATGAGCTGCCCTAAACTCATCTTC. Its translation: CAASQIAHMSCPKLIF.

There are a few counts of this clone. The TCRdb protein comes from a much larger clone and disagrees with this DNA's translation at residue 4, likely due to a read error; the protein given here is derived from the DNA. The CDR3 here is CACGRGGRGKLIF. CDR3 nucleotides: TGTGCCTGTGGCAGGGGGGGAAGAGGAAAACTCATCTTT. This chain links TRDV2 with TRDJ1; D may be TRDD3 (6 bases). The J gene, not given by TCRdb, was assigned here from a germline match of the nucleotide sequence. The CDR3 runs 13 residues. CDR1 GEAIGNYY and CDR2 EKD come from the germline V gene. V was cut by 5 bases and J by 8 bases, with 17 bases left in between.

Remarks on this clone: This DNA's translation differs at residue 12 from TCRdb's protein, which comes from a much larger clone; a read error is likely, and the protein shown is translated from the DNA. V gene TRDV1 combines with J gene TRDJ1; D not certain. The J gene is absent in TCRdb and was assigned here via DNA matching to germline. CDR1 TSWWSYY and CDR2 QGS come from the germline V gene. The CDR3 contains 15 residues. The CDR3 DNA is TGTGCTCTTGGGGAACTGAGGCCGGGCCCTGATAGACTCATCTTT. Encoded protein: CALGELRPGPDRLIF.

This clone has a count of ten or more. The protein TCRdb gives is from a much larger clone and does not agree with this DNA's translation at residue 12, likely a read error; the protein shown here comes from the DNA. This chain links TRDV2 with TRDJ1, with 7 bases that match TRDD3. Germline V lookup: CDR1 GEAIGNYY, CDR2 EKD. The CDR3 is 19 residues long. V shed 1 base and J 0 bases; nucleotides not matched to a gene: 16. CDR3 nucleotide sequence: TGTGCCTGTGACACGGTTGGTGGATACGACAACGGCTACACCGATAAACTCATCTTT. Translating it yields CACDTVGGYDNGYTDKLIF.

This clone has just a few counts. TCRdb lists the protein of a much larger clone for this DNA, which differs at residue 6, so this is likely a read error; the protein given here is translated from the DNA itself. The chain employs TRDV1 and TRDJ1; no reliable D call. Trimming removed 1 base from V and 4 bases from J, with 10 bases in between. This CDR3 is 14 amino acids long. The germline gives CDR1 TSWWSYY, CDR2 QGS. CDR3: CALGEPLHDDKLIF. Written as DNA, the CDR3 is TGTGCTCTTGGGGAACCTCTCCACGACGATAAACTCATCTTT.

This clone has only a few counts. The TCRdb protein comes from a much larger clone and disagrees with this DNA's translation at residue 10, likely due to a read error; the protein given here is derived from the DNA. The chain joins TRDV2 to TRDJ1, with D possibly being TRDD3 (6 bases). The J gene, absent from TCRdb, was called here by matching the DNA to germline. Germline V gene lookup returns CDR1 GEAIGNYY and CDR2 EKD. V was pared by 3 bases and J by 4 bases, with 20 bases between. The CDR3 loop spans 16 amino acids. Here the CDR3 reads CACDPLGGGEDDKLIF. The CDR3 coding sequence is TGTGCCTGTGACCCCCTCGGCGGGGGGGAGGACGATAAACTCATCTTT.

Comment on this clone: TCRdb's protein, taken from a much larger clone, differs from this DNA's translation at residue 13, likely owing to a read error; the protein displayed comes from the DNA. CDR3 sequence (DNA): TGTGCTCTTGGGGAATGGATCGACTGGGGGCCCTACGCCGATAAACTCATCTTT. This translates into CALGEWIDWGPYADKLIF. This rearrangement joins TRDV1 to TRDJ1, with TRDD3 identical over 8 bases. The J gene was not available in TCRdb and was assigned here by matching the DNA to germline segments. From germline, CDR1 is TSWWSYY and CDR2 QGS. The CDR3 runs 18 residues. Trimming took 2 bases from V and 3 from J; bases not matched to a gene: 14.

Comment on this clone: The protein held in TCRdb is that of a much larger clone and does not match this DNA's translation at residue 16, likely because of a read error; the protein shown is translated from the DNA. There is no J gene call, but TRDV2 is given as the V gene; TRDD3 is the table's D call, not checked against the DNA. Looked up from germline, CDR1 is GEAIGNYY and CDR2 is EKD. This CDR3 contains 18 residues. CDR3 DNA: TGTGCCTGTGACACTCTTGTACTGGGGCCCCGGGACACCGATAAACCCATCTTT. It codes for CACDTLVLGPRDTDKPIF.

A remark on this clone: The protein held in TCRdb is that of a much larger clone and does not match this DNA's translation at residue 11, likely because of a read error; the protein shown is translated from the DNA. The genes are TRDV2 and TRDJ1; tentative D call: TRDD3 (6 bases). Because TCRdb records no J gene, it was assigned here through a match of the DNA to germline. Germline CDR1 GEAIGNYY, CDR2 EKD. The CDR3 is 15 residues long. DNA for the CDR3: TGTGCCTGTGTCGCAGTACTGGGCTACACCGGTAAACTCATCTTT. Its translation: CACVAVLGYTGKLIF.

A few counts support this clone. The protein in TCRdb stems from a much larger clone and differs at residue 12 from this DNA's translation, likely a read error; here the protein is translated from the DNA. This sequence joins TRDV1 and TRDJ3; 9 bases are a match to TRDD3. The J gene was missing in TCRdb and was found by matching the end of the DNA to germline. Germline CDR1 reads TSWWSYY; CDR2 reads QGS. CDR3 length equals 23 residues. After removal of 2 bases from V and 0 bases from J, the junction contained 17 bases not matched to a gene. The CDR3 is CALGESANDWGTPSSWDTRQMFF. CDR3 in DNA: TGTGCTCTTGGGGAATCGGCGAACGACTGGGGGACACCGAGCTCCTGGGACACCCGACAGATGTTTTTC.

This clone is judged medium-sized. The same CDR3 arises from other DNA sequences in this sample as well. The J gene is TRDJ4, the V gene TRDV1; possible D gene TRDD3, 10 bases. V was trimmed by 3 bases and J by 0 bases, leaving 35 bases between them. The CDR3 consists of 22 residues. Germline V gene sequence: CDR1 TSWWSYY, CDR2 QGS. The CDR3 DNA is TGTGCTCTTGGGGACCCATACCTTCCTACGATGTCTACTGGGGGATCGGCCAGACCCCTGATCTTT. Protein sequence: CALGDPYLPTMSTGGSARPLIF.

Concerning this clone itself: TCRdb attributes to this sequence the protein of a much larger clone, which differs from the DNA translation at residue 3; a read error is likely, and the protein displayed is translated from the DNA. This chain links TRDV2 with TRDJ1; 10 nucleotides match TRDD3. The J gene, missing from TCRdb, was assigned here through DNA to germline matching. This CDR3 region has 16 residues. The germline CDR1 and CDR2 sequences are GEAIGNYY and EKD. CDR3 region: CARDTGLLGDTDKLIF. The CDR3 DNA reads as TGTGCCCGTGACACCGGACTACTGGGGGATACCGATAAACTCATCTTT.

This clone was seen more than once but under ten times. A read error may explain this, as a much larger clone is one base away. Other DNA sequences within the sample encode an identical CDR3. The gene calls are TRDV2 and TRDJ1, with 9 bases that match TRDD3. TCRdb offers no J gene call, so here the DNA was matched to germline to obtain one. This CDR3 spans 14 amino acids. Germline V lookup: CDR1 GEAIGNYY, CDR2 EKD. V was pared by 0 bases and J by 7 bases, with 5 bases of the junction left unmatched. The CDR3 spells CACDTGGYRGKLIF. The DNA of the CDR3 is TGTGCCTGTGACACCGGGGGATACAGAGGTAAACTCATCTTT.

Concerning this clone: The likely explanation is a read error, given a far larger clone one base away. Within the sample, other DNA sequences also encode this same CDR3. The V gene is TRAV38-2/DV8; the J gene was not called; the DNA was not compared with TRDD3, the D call given in the table. The CDR3 is made up of 23 amino acids. CDR1 and CDR2 from the germline V gene are TSESDYY and QEAYKQQN. The CDR3 nucleotides read TGTGCTTATAGGAGTAAGATTTCCTTCCTAGACCCTACTGGGGGACACGGGACCGATAAACTCATTTTT. This sequence encodes CAYRSKISFLDPTGGHGTDKLIF.

This clone has only a few counts. TCRdb lists the protein of a much larger clone for this DNA, which differs at residue 21, so this is likely a read error; the protein given here is translated from the DNA itself. No call exists for the J gene, whereas the V gene is TRDV1; TRDD3 is taken as the D call from the table, unchecked against the DNA. This CDR3 comprises 22 residues. The germline CDR1 and CDR2 sequences are TSWWSYY and QGS. The DNA of the CDR3 is TGTGCTCTTGGGGGTCCTTCGTATACAAAAAAGGACATGAAGGGGATTCCCGATAAACTCACCTTT. It is translated as CALGGPSYTKKDMKGIPDKLTF.

Remarks on this clone: TCRdb has a much larger clone's protein, which differs at residue 8 from the translation of this DNA, likely because of a read error; what is shown is the protein translated from the DNA. The chain links TRDV1 to TRDJ2, with 11 bases aligning to TRDD3. The J gene, left out of TCRdb, was set here by checking the DNA against germline. The CDR3 length is 21 residues. Trimming cost V 6 bases and J 2 bases; bases outside gene matches: 20. Germline values: CDR1 TSWWSYY, CDR2 QGS. The CDR3 protein is CALGPYPMFSGGYGLTAQLFF. The CDR3 DNA reads as TGTGCTCTTGGACCCTATCCTATGTTTAGTGGGGGATACGGCTTGACAGCACAACTCTTCTTT.

Many counts were recorded for this clone. A read error likely explains why the TCRdb protein, taken from a much larger clone, differs from this DNA's translation at residue 5; the protein shown is translated from the DNA. The chain joins TRDV2 to TRDJ1, with 10 bases that match TRDD3. CDR3 length: 16 residues. V gave up 2 bases and J gave up 2 bases; unmatched junction bases: 7. Germline V gene sequence: CDR1 GEAIGNYY, CDR2 EKD. The CDR3 DNA sequence: TGTGCCTGTGACAGCCTGGGGGATAATATGACCGATAAACTCATCTTT. This encodes CACDSLGDNMTDKLIF.

Many counts were recorded for this clone. The translation of this DNA and the TCRdb protein of a much larger clone differ at residue 14, probably owing to a read error; the protein shown here is translated from the DNA. V is TRDV2 and J is TRDJ1; 11 nucleotides agree with TRDD3. Germline V CDR1 and CDR2: GEAIGNYY, EKD. After removal of 8 bases from V and 13 bases from J, the junction contained 23 bases not matched to a gene. The CDR3 has 16 amino acids. Here the CDR3 reads CASPLNVLGDILEPIF. In DNA form, the CDR3 reads TGTGCCTCTCCCCTCAACGTACTGGGGGATATATTGGAACCCATCTTT.